These 24 T cell receptor beta chains were sequenced from one sample in a study of T cells in Graves' hyperthyroidism and ophthalmopathy. Researchers took RNA transcripts and amplified the TCR beta CDR3 regions from them. The HTBI set primed first-round TCR CDR3 RT-PCR. TCRdb re-analysed the multiplex PCR reads in MiXCR, keeping a single row per CDR3 protein. The repertoire consists of hundreds of thousands of distinct CDR3 sequences, with around 14% occurring once and the leading ten covering roughly 8%. The sample comprised blood. The receptor set was obtained from a woman in her late teens or twenties with Graves' hyperthyroidism.

This clonotype showed up many times. V and J are TRBV30 and TRBJ1-6, with TRBD1 as a possible D gene (6 bases). V shed 7 bases and J shed 0 bases, with 13 bases lying between them. Germline V gene lookup returns CDR1 GTSNPN and CDR2 SVGIG (reference sequence). The CDR3 covers 15 residues. The CDR3 DNA follows: TGTGCCTCCACAGGGAGGAGCTCCTATAATTCACCCCTCCACTTT. Encoded protein: CASTGRSSYNSPLHF.

The chain has TRBV7-3 and TRBJ1-6; unclear D gene. CDR1 and CDR2 from the germline V gene are SGHTA and FQGTGA. The CDR3 is 15 residues long. V lost 1 base and J 0 bases, leaving 4 bases between the germline ends. This CDR3 is CASSLINSYNSPLHF. CDR3 DNA sequence: TGTGCCAGCAGCTTAATTAACTCCTATAATTCACCCCTCCACTTT.

This clonotype occurred many times. The chain employs TRBV11-2 and TRBJ2-2, with 9 bases identical to TRBD2. CDR3 length equals 14 residues. J gave up 7 bases and V 2 bases, and 2 bases lay outside the gene matches. The germline gives CDR1 SGHAT, CDR2 FQNNGV. This CDR3 is CASSLRGRDGELFF. As DNA, the CDR3 is TGTGCCAGCAGCTTACGCGGGAGGGACGGGGAGCTGTTTTTT.

This clonotype was detected ten times or more. The chain uses TRBV13 and TRBJ2-2; 12 nucleotides agree with TRBD2. The ends lost 6 bases at V and 4 bases at J; junction bases unmatched: 3. The CDR3 loop spans 15 amino acids. Looked up from germline, CDR1 is PRHDT and CDR2 is FYEKMQ (reference sequence). The CDR3 nucleotides are TGTGCCAGCAGTGGACTAGCGGGATCCACCGGGGAGCTGTTTTTT. As protein: CASSGLAGSTGELFF.

This clonotype was seen more than once but under ten times. The chain carries TRBV6-5 and TRBJ2-5, with 9 bases aligning to TRBD2. Trimming at V came to 0 bases and at J to 5 bases, leaving 4 bases not matched to a gene. This CDR3 is 15 amino acids long. Germline lookup yields CDR1 MNHEY and CDR2 SVGAGI. CDR3 sequence (DNA): TGTGCCAGCAGTTACTCGGGCGGGGGGGGCGAGACCCAGTACTTC. Translated: CASSYSGGGGETQYF.

This clonotype was counted at least ten times. This chain connects TRBV11-2 to TRBJ2-5; 9 bases fit TRBD2. Germline V CDR1 and CDR2: SGHAT, FQNNGV. V lost 11 bases, J lost 5 bases, and 6 bases stayed unmatched. The CDR3 spans 12 residues. CDR3: CACGRDGETQYF. The CDR3 DNA reads TGTGCCTGCGGGAGGGATGGGGAGACCCAGTACTTC.

The chain carries TRBV7-9 and TRBJ1-4, with TRBD1 identical over 9 bases. Per germline, CDR1 SEHNR and CDR2 FQNEAQ (reference sequence). V shed 6 bases, J shed 6 bases, and the junction held 8 bases outside the gene matches. This CDR3 comprises 15 residues. This chain's CDR3 is CASRHTGGTDEKLFF. The CDR3 DNA reads TGTGCCAGCAGACATACAGGGGGCACGGATGAAAAACTGTTTTTT.

Details on this clonotype: A read error may explain this, as a much larger clone is one base away. The conserved phenylalanine or tryptophan normally closing the CDR3 is absent here, so this likely arose from a read error. The chain combines TRBV6-1 with TRBJ2-3, with 10 bases identical to TRBD1. The CDR3 has 17 residues. Per germline, CDR1 MNHNS and CDR2 SASEGT. The ends lost 0 bases at V and 3 bases at J; junction bases unmatched: 6. CDR3 coding DNA: TGTGCCAGCAGTGAAGCCAGGACAGGGGGGTGGACAGATACGCAGTATCTT. This sequence encodes CASSEARTGGWTDTQYL.

The genes are TRBV18 and TRBJ1-2; D is unclear. CDR3 length equals 15 residues. Trimming shortened V by 3 bases and J by 4 bases, and 15 bases separated the two germline ends. Germline V gives CDR1 KGHSH, CDR2 LQKENI. The CDR3 sequence: CASSPGLVQPYGYTF. CDR3 coding DNA: TGTGCCAGCTCACCGGGTCTGGTGCAGCCCTATGGCTACACCTTC.

As regards this clonotype: The junction does not match germline at one end; this may be a read error. The CDR3, as DNA: TGTGCCAGCCGCTTAGATCACCGCGGCGAGCAGTACTTC. Translation: CASRLDHRGEQYF. The J gene is TRBJ2-7, the V gene TRBV11-2; unclear D gene. Per the germline V gene, CDR1 is SGHAT and CDR2 is FQNNGV. There are 13 residues in the CDR3.

This clonotype was recorded many times. The chain carries TRBV5-1 and TRBJ1-1; possibly TRBD1 for D (6 bases). Trimming left V 5 bases short and J 1 base short, with 12 bases between. Germline CDR1 SGHRS, CDR2 YFSETQ. CDR3 length: 14 amino acids. For the CDR3, the DNA is TGCGCCAGCAGTCGTAACAGGGAGAACACTGAAGCTTTCTTT. Its translation is CASSRNRENTEAFF.

The rearrangement links TRBV30 to TRBJ2-1, with D possibly being TRBD2 (5 bases). Germline V gene lookup returns CDR1 GTSNPN and CDR2 SVGIG (reference sequence). The CDR3 loop spans 14 amino acids. V gave up 1 base and J gave up 10 bases, with 17 bases separating them. The CDR3 nucleotides read TGTGCCTGGAGTGCCGGGATTTCTCAAAGGGAGCAGTTCTTC. Its translation is CAWSAGISQREQFF.

This clonotype was observed many times. J is TRBJ2-7 and V is TRBV20-1; 8 bases map to TRBD2. The CDR3 loop spans 14 amino acids. The V gene end was trimmed by 6 bases and the J gene end by 0 bases; junction bases not matched to a gene: 7. The germline V gene encodes CDR1 DFQATT and CDR2 SNEGSKA (reference sequence). The CDR3 DNA is TGCAGTGCCCCCGTGAGCGGGGGCTCCTACGAGCAGTACTTC. This gives the protein CSAPVSGGSYEQYF.

Ten or more counts support this clonotype. This chain links TRBV9 with TRBJ2-7; D assignment may be TRBD1 or TRBD2 (5 bases each). This CDR3 spans 14 amino acids. Deletions cut 4 bases from V and 3 bases from J, with 14 bases between. Germline assignment: CDR1 SGDLS and CDR2 YYNGEE. The chain's CDR3 is CASSPRDGNYEQYF. As DNA, the CDR3 is TGTGCCAGCAGCCCCCGGGACGGTAACTACGAGCAGTACTTC.

This clonotype has only a few counts. One base away lies a much larger clone, so this may be a sequencing read error. The CDR3 DNA follows: TGTGCCAGCAGCTTATCCGGGTCAGACTATGGCTACACCTTC. This gives the protein CASSLSGSDYGYTF. V gene TRBV28 combines with J gene TRBJ1-2; D uncertain. CDR1 MDHEN and CDR2 SYDVKM come from the germline V gene. The CDR3 runs 14 residues.

This clonotype was seen ten or more times. This chain connects TRBV18 to TRBJ1-5; 7 bases match TRBD1. V shed 3 bases and J 7 bases; nucleotides not matched to a gene: 6. The CDR3 is 14 residues long. In germline, CDR1 is KGHSH, CDR2 LQKENI. This chain's CDR3 is CASSPTTGDQPQHF. DNA for the CDR3: TGTGCCAGCTCACCGACTACAGGGGACCAGCCCCAGCATTTT.

J is TRBJ2-3 and V is TRBV7-2; 11 bases are a match to TRBD2. Germline CDR1 is SGHTA and CDR2 is FQGNSA. V gave up 1 base and J gave up 4 bases; unmatched junction bases: 4. The CDR3 has 16 amino acids. The CDR3 here is CASSLVAGGPADTQYF. The CDR3 region has the DNA TGTGCCAGCAGCTTAGTAGCGGGAGGGCCTGCAGATACGCAGTATTTT.

This clonotype turned up a few times. V and J are TRBV4-2 and TRBJ2-5, with 8 bases that match TRBD1. The CDR3 covers 15 residues. After removal of 6 bases from V and 2 bases from J, the junction contained 8 bases not matched to a gene. Per germline, CDR1 LGHNA and CDR2 YNFKEQ. The CDR3 DNA is TGTGCCAGCAGTAATGACAGGGGAGGACAAGAGACCCAGTACTTC. Protein sequence: CASSNDRGGQETQYF.

This clonotype was seen at least ten times. The rearrangement joins TRBV11-2 to TRBJ1-6, with 9 bases matching TRBD1. Germline values: CDR1 SGHAT, CDR2 FQNNGV. The trim removed 1 base at V and 3 bases at J, leaving 7 bases unmatched. The CDR3 sequence is 18 residues long. In DNA form, the CDR3 reads TGTGCCAGCAGCTTAGGACAGGGGGAGAGGATCTATAATTCACCCCTCCACTTT. This sequence encodes CASSLGQGERIYNSPLHF. The variable domain in full, completed from reference TRBV11-2 and TRBJ1-6, reads EAGVAQSPRYKIIEKRQSVAFWCNPISGHATLYWYQQILGQGPKLLIQFQNNGVVDDSQLPKDRFSAERLKGVDSTLKIQPAKLEDSAVYLCASSLGQGERIYNSPLHFGNGTRLTVT.

This clonotype was detected ten times or more. The genes are TRBV15 and TRBJ2-3, with 14 positions matching TRBD2. The J segment lost 4 bases and the V segment lost 3 bases, leaving 3 bases of the junction unmatched. Germline assignment: CDR1 LNHNV and CDR2 YYDKDF (reference sequence). The CDR3 contains 16 residues. CDR3: CATSRGLAGVADTQYF. The CDR3 DNA sequence: TGTGCCACCAGCAGGGGACTAGCGGGAGTTGCAGATACGCAGTATTTT.

This clonotype has more than one count but fewer than ten. The V and J genes are TRBV5-5 and TRBJ1-1, with D possibly matching TRBD1 (5 bases). Trimming took 1 base from V and 3 from J, leaving 13 bases between them. There are 15 residues in the CDR3. Germline loops: CDR1 SGHKS, CDR2 YYEKEE (reference sequence). CDR3 loop: CASSLRAQGDTEAFF. The CDR3 DNA reads TGTGCCAGCAGCTTGAGGGCCCAGGGAGACACTGAAGCTTTCTTT.

This clonotype appeared many times. The chain recombines TRBV5-1 with TRBJ2-1; 9 positions agree with TRBD2. The germline V gene encodes CDR1 SGHRS and CDR2 YFSETQ. V lost 0 bases and J lost 6; bases outside the gene matches: 4. This CDR3 region has 15 residues. CDR3 nucleotides: TGCGCCAGCAGCTTGGAGGGCGGGAGGGCCAATGAGCAGTTCTTC. Amino acid sequence: CASSLEGGRANEQFF.

The table lists this clonotype with a few counts. This chain links TRBV2 with TRBJ2-1; D remains ambiguous. V shed 5 bases and J shed 9 bases, with 8 bases lying between them. CDR1 and CDR2 (germline): SNHLY, FYNNEI. This CDR3 is 11 amino acids long. The CDR3 region is CASSSRSEQFF. The CDR3 DNA reads as TGTGCCAGCAGTAGCAGGAGTGAGCAGTTCTTC.

This clonotype was observed at least ten times. The V call is TRBV12-5, the J call TRBJ2-3, with 9 bases lining up with TRBD1. The CDR3 runs to 16 residues. Trimming at V came to 2 bases and at J to 1 base, leaving 4 bases not matched to a gene. The germline CDR1 and CDR2 sequences are LGHNT and FRNRAP. CDR3 bases: TGTGCTAGTGGTTTGATAGACAGGGGGGGCACAGATACGCAGTATTTT. Translated: CASGLIDRGGTDTQYF.